This entry lists 30 T cell receptor beta chains sequenced from one sample in a study of blood T cell repertoires in COVID-19. This table comes from immunoSEQ multiplex PCR, and its TCRdb copy is limited to in-frame clones, with some not included. Here the sample spans 150,000 to 200,000 clones, around 93% being singletons. Sequenced input: peripheral blood. These receptors were obtained from a man aged 25 to 40 with COVID-19, enrolled during active disease.

This rearrangement joins TRBV15 to TRBJ2-7, with TRBD1 as a possible D gene (5 bases). CDR1 and CDR2 (germline): LNHNV, YYDKDF (reference sequence). The CDR3 is made up of 16 amino acids. V was shortened by 4 bases and J by 0 bases, with 16 bases between the two germline ends. The DNA of the CDR3 is TGTGCCACCAGCAAAGGATGGCAGGGAAACTCCTACGAGCAGTACTTC. This encodes CATSKGWQGNSYEQYF.

The V call is TRBV7-2, the J call TRBJ1-5; D perhaps matches TRBD1 (6 bases). The V gene lost 1 base and the J gene lost 7 bases, with 14 bases spanning the gap. The germline V gene encodes CDR1 SGHTA and CDR2 FQGNSA. The length of the CDR3 is 15 residues. The CDR3 loop is CASSLGLGARQPQHF. The CDR3 coding sequence is TGTGCCAGCAGCTTAGGACTGGGGGCGAGGCAGCCCCAGCATTTT. The entire variable domain, with the rest obtained from reference TRBV7-2 and TRBJ1-5, is as follows: GAGVSQSPSNKVTEKGKDVELRCDPISGHTALYWYRQSLGQGLEFLIYFQGNSAPDKSGLPSDRFSAERTGGSVSTLTIQRTQQEDSAVYLCASSLGLGARQPQHFGDGTRLSIL.

The chain has TRBV2 and TRBJ1-1, with D maybe TRBD1 (5 bases). Trimming removed 7 bases at V and 1 base at J, with 16 bases between. CDR1 is SNHLY, CDR2 FYNNEI, per germline. This CDR3 has 15 amino acids. This chain's CDR3 is CASKRYAGTNTEAFF. DNA of the CDR3: TGTGCCAGCAAACGGTATGCGGGGACGAACACTGAAGCTTTCTTT.

This chain links TRBV19 with TRBJ2-2; D possibly corresponds to TRBD1 (5 bases). The CDR3 contains 14 residues. Trimming left V 5 bases short and J 1 base short, with 8 bases between. Germline V CDR1 and CDR2: LNHDA, SQIVND (reference sequence). The CDR3 nucleotides are TGTGCCAGTAGTGTCGACAGGAACACCGGGGAGCTGTTTTTT. Protein sequence: CASSVDRNTGELFF. The variable domain in full, completed from reference TRBV19 and TRBJ2-2, reads DGGITQSPKYLFRKEGQNVTLSCEQNLNHDAMYWYRQDPGQGLRLIYYSQIVNDFQKGDIAEGYSVSREKKESFPLTVTSAQKNPTAFYLCASSVDRNTGELFFGEGSRLTVL.

The V call is TRBV16, the J call TRBJ1-5; D unresolved. Germline CDR1 is KGHSY and CDR2 is FQNENV. The germline V and J ends were trimmed by 1 base and 0 bases, with 19 bases remaining between them. The CDR3 runs to 19 residues. CDR3 DNA sequence: TGTGCCAGCAGCCAATTTGATCCCCTGTCGGGTTATAGCAATCAGCCCCAGCATTTT. Protein: CASSQFDPLSGYSNQPQHF.

The J gene is TRBJ1-5, the V gene TRBV11-2, with D perhaps matching TRBD1 (6 bases). Germline assignment: CDR1 SGHAT and CDR2 FQNNGV. The V end lost 0 bases, the J end lost 7 bases, and 10 bases lay between the germline ends. CDR3 size: 14 residues. The CDR3 is CASSLDLQGQPQHF. The CDR3 DNA follows: TGTGCCAGCAGCTTAGATTTACAGGGCCAGCCCCAGCATTTT.

This clone was detected only a few times. The chain has TRBV3-1 (or the pseudogene TRBV3-2) and TRBJ1-1; tentative D call: TRBD1 (6 bases). V lost 3 bases and J lost 0, with 8 bases in between. Germline CDR1 LGHDT, CDR2 YNNKEL (reference sequence). CDR3 size: 14 residues. The DNA for the CDR3 is TGTGCCAGCAGCCATACAGGGATGAACACTGAAGCTTTCTTT. Its protein is CASSHTGMNTEAFF.

V gene TRBV24-1 combines with J gene TRBJ2-3, with D maybe TRBD2 (7 bases). The germline V and J ends were trimmed by 4 bases and 0 bases, with 16 bases remaining between them. CDR1 is KGHDR, CDR2 SFDVKD, per germline. The CDR3 contains 17 residues. CDR3 in amino acids: CATSDSSGGGSTDTQYF. CDR3 bases: TGTGCCACCAGTGACTCGAGCGGCGGGGGCAGCACAGATACGCAGTATTTT.

The genes are TRBV7-9 and TRBJ1-6; D perhaps matches TRBD1 (5 bases). Germline CDR1 reads SEHNR; CDR2 reads FQNEAQ (reference sequence). V shed 11 bases and J shed 5 bases, with 25 bases lying between them. The CDR3 is 17 residues long. CDR3 residues: CASRKGQGPVDNSPLHF. The CDR3 bases are TGTGCCTCCCGTAAGGGGCAAGGCCCGGTCGATAATTCACCCCTCCACTTT.

In its sample, this clone was seen once. The V call is TRBV6-2 or TRBV6-3, the J call TRBJ1-5, with D unclear. This CDR3 has 17 residues. Germline V CDR1 and CDR2: MNHEY, SVGEGT. Trimming pared 1 base from V and 1 base from J, leaving 14 bases between. CDR3 DNA: TGTGCCAGCAGTTACTTGTCCAGTTACGGGAGCAATCAGCCCCAGCATTTT. Its translation is CASSYLSSYGSNQPQHF.

This clone was detected once. A read error may account for a junction end that differs from germline. The chain employs TRBV20-1 and TRBJ2-7, with 8 bases that match TRBD1. The germline gives CDR1 DFQATT, CDR2 SNEGSKA (reference sequence). The CDR3 runs 16 residues. The CDR3 spells CSASLPRGLSSYEQYF. The CDR3 DNA sequence: TGCAGCGCTAGTCTACCCAGGGGGCTTAGCTCCTACGAGCAGTACTTC.

This rearrangement joins TRBV3-1 (or the pseudogene TRBV3-2) to TRBJ1-1; TRBD1 aligns across 12 bases. Germline trimming cut 1 base from V and 4 bases from J; bases unmatched to any gene: 7. CDR3 length: 17 residues. The germline V gene encodes CDR1 LGHDT and CDR2 YNNKEL (reference sequence). In nucleotides, the CDR3 is TGTGCCAGCAGCCAAGTGGGGACAGGGGGCTTAGGCACTGAAGCTTTCTTT. Amino acids: CASSQVGTGGLGTEAFF.

The V gene is TRBV4-1, the J gene TRBJ2-7; 11 bases map to TRBD1. After removal of 4 bases from V and 4 bases from J, the junction contained 3 bases not matched to a gene. CDR3 length equals 14 residues. CDR1 and CDR2 from the germline V gene are MGHRA and YSYEKL. CDR3 DNA sequence: TGCGCCAGCAGCCCGGGACAGGGGGAGTACGAGCAGTACTTC. Its translation: CASSPGQGEYEQYF.

The chain uses TRBV10-3 and TRBJ1-2; D is ambiguous. This CDR3 has 11 amino acids. With 4 bases removed from V and 5 bases from J, the gap between germline ends came to 5 bases. Germline V gene data show CDR1 as ENHRY and CDR2 as SYGVKD. The CDR3 protein is CAISGTYGYTF. For the CDR3, the DNA is TGTGCCATCAGTGGAACTTATGGCTACACCTTC.

V and J are TRBV5-6 and TRBJ1-1, with D tentatively TRBD1 (5 bases). The CDR3 length is 16 residues. V was pared by 6 bases and J by 2 bases, with 20 bases between. The germline gives CDR1 SGHDT, CDR2 YYEEEE. Here the CDR3 DNA reads TGTGCCAGCATCGCAGACAGCTTCAAAGGAAACACTGAAGCTTTCTTT. Encoded protein: CASIADSFKGNTEAFF. Combining the CDR3 with reference TRBV5-6 and TRBJ1-1 gives the whole variable domain DAGVTQSPTHLIKTRGQQVTLRCSPKSGHDTVSWYQQALGQGPQFIFQYYEEEERQRGNFPDRFSGHQFPNYSSELNVNALLLGDSALYLCASIADSFKGNTEAFFGQGTRLTVV.

V usage is TRBV6-5 and J usage is TRBJ2-3, with D possibly TRBD2 on 6 matching bases. The CDR3 loop spans 14 amino acids. Looked up from germline, CDR1 is MNHEY and CDR2 is SVGAGI. Between the trimmed V and J ends, which lost 4 bases and 3 bases, there was a span of 11 bases. The CDR3 reads CASSSGGGTDTQYF. CDR3 sequence (DNA): TGTGCCAGCAGTTCCGGGGGTGGGACAGATACGCAGTATTTT.

The chain recombines TRBV7-9 with TRBJ2-3; TRBD2 aligns across 10 bases. The CDR3 sequence is 14 residues long. The V segment lost 5 bases and the J segment 6 bases; nucleotides outside the gene matches: 5. Germline V CDR1 and CDR2: SEHNR, FQNEAQ (reference sequence). CDR3 amino acids: CASSPSGRADTQYF. The CDR3 DNA is TGTGCCAGCAGCCCCAGCGGGAGGGCCGATACGCAGTATTTT. The entire variable domain, with the rest obtained from reference TRBV7-9 and TRBJ2-3, is as follows: DTGVSQNPRHKITKRGQNVTFRCDPISEHNRLYWYRQTLGQGPEFLTYFQNEAQLEKSRLLSDRFSAERPKGSFSTLEIQRTEQGDSAMYLCASSPSGRADTQYFGPGTRLTVL.

This clone was detected only once. The chain's CDR3 is CASSRLPGGRYNEQFF. CDR3 DNA sequence: TGCGCCAGCAGCCGCCTGCCGGGGGGACGTTACAATGAGCAGTTCTTC. V and J are TRBV4-1 and TRBJ2-1; 7 bases agree with TRBD2. After removal of 4 bases from V and 4 bases from J, the junction contained 10 bases not matched to a gene. This CDR3 contains 16 residues. Germline CDR1 and CDR2: MGHRA and YSYEKL.

The chain uses TRBV6-2 or TRBV6-3 and TRBJ1-2; D is possibly TRBD1 (5 bases). Germline lookup yields CDR1 MNHEY and CDR2 SVGEGT. V lost 2 bases and J 4 bases, leaving 20 bases between the germline ends. This CDR3 is built from 17 residues. CDR3 loop: CASSYVRAVQEFYGYTF. CDR3 in DNA: TGTGCCAGCAGTTACGTTAGGGCGGTACAGGAATTCTATGGCTACACCTTC.

The chain couples TRBV30 to TRBJ1-1; TRBD1 is a possible D gene (5 bases). Germline loops: CDR1 GTSNPN, CDR2 SVGIG (reference sequence). This CDR3 is 12 amino acids long. V shed 5 bases and J shed 1 base, with 8 bases lying between them. The CDR3 spells CAWVTGNTEAFF. The CDR3 DNA follows: TGTGCCTGGGTCACAGGGAACACTGAAGCTTTCTTT.

The rearrangement joins TRBV14 to TRBJ1-2; 7 bases map to TRBD1. Per germline, CDR1 SGHDN and CDR2 FVKESK. V shed 2 bases, J shed 4 bases, and the junction held 4 bases outside the gene matches. The length of the CDR3 is 14 residues. This CDR3 is CASSQSGGAYGYTF. The DNA for the CDR3 is TGTGCCAGCAGCCAATCAGGGGGTGCCTATGGCTACACCTTC.

The chain has TRBV7-9 and TRBJ2-7, with D possibly TRBD1 on 5 matching bases. The V gene lost 5 bases and the J gene lost 7 bases, with 15 bases spanning the gap. CDR1 is SEHNR and CDR2 is FQNEAQ in the germline V gene (reference sequence). The CDR3 extends over 13 amino acids. CDR3: CASSNQAGREQYF. CDR3 nucleotide sequence: TGTGCCAGCAGCAACCAGGCAGGGCGGGAGCAGTACTTC.

The chain employs TRBV29-1 and TRBJ1-1; TRBD1 matches at 7 bases. This CDR3 is built from 12 residues. V was clipped by 7 bases and J by 7 bases; unmatched bases: 9. Germline assignment: CDR1 SQVTM and CDR2 ANQGSEA. CDR3: CSAIGQVGEAFF. The CDR3 region has the DNA TGCAGCGCTATAGGACAGGTGGGTGAAGCTTTCTTT. Full variable domain (outside the CDR3, taken from reference TRBV29-1 and TRBJ1-1): SAVISQKPSRDICQRGTSLTIQCQVDSQVTMMFWYRQQPGQSLTLIATANQGSEATYESGFVIDKFPISRPNLTFSTLTVSNMSPEDSSIYLCSAIGQVGEAFFGQGTRLTVV.

This clone was observed once. The V call is TRBV30, the J call TRBJ2-7; D ambiguous. This CDR3 is built from 12 residues. V was pared by 0 bases and J by 5 bases, with 8 bases between. Germline loops: CDR1 GTSNPN, CDR2 SVGIG (reference sequence). The CDR3 nucleotides are TGTGCCTGGAGTGTACCAGGTGACGAGCAGTACTTC. Protein product: CAWSVPGDEQYF.

The CDR3 region has the DNA TGTGCCAGCAGCAAACTCGGACTAGCGGCCTACAATGAGCAGTTCTTC. Amino acid sequence: CASSKLGLAAYNEQFF. The genes are TRBV9 and TRBJ2-1; 10 nucleotides line up with TRBD2. Per germline, CDR1 SGDLS and CDR2 YYNGEE. The CDR3 has 16 amino acids. With 4 bases clipped from V and 2 bases from J, the junction kept 6 bases outside the gene matches.

The chain joins TRBV10-3 to TRBJ1-5; TRBD1 might be the D (6 bases). Per germline, CDR1 ENHRY and CDR2 SYGVKD. Trimming took off 11 bases at V and 0 bases at J, with 14 bases between the two ends. The CDR3 has 14 residues. Here the CDR3 DNA reads TGTGCCGGCGATAGGACAGCTAGCAATCAGCCCCAGCATTTT. Protein product: CAGDRTASNQPQHF.

V gene TRBV29-1 combines with J gene TRBJ1-2, with D perhaps matching TRBD1 (6 bases). The CDR3 runs 13 residues. Trimming pared 3 bases from V and 8 bases from J, leaving 16 bases between. Looked up from germline, CDR1 is SQVTM and CDR2 is ANQGSEA. The CDR3 is CSVEGHREGGYTF. The CDR3 nucleotides are TGCAGCGTTGAGGGCCACAGGGAGGGAGGCTACACCTTC.

The chain recombines TRBV18 with TRBJ2-3; weak D call: TRBD2 (5 bases). The V gene lost 2 bases and the J gene lost 4 bases, with 13 bases spanning the gap. This CDR3 spans 15 amino acids. Germline V lookup: CDR1 KGHSH, CDR2 LQKENI. The CDR3 is CASSPVTSLPDTQYF. CDR3 nucleotide sequence: TGTGCCAGCTCACCAGTAACTAGTCTTCCAGATACGCAGTATTTT.

The chain combines TRBV30 with TRBJ2-1; D is possibly TRBD2 (6 bases). Germline V CDR1 and CDR2: GTSNPN, SVGIG (reference sequence). CDR3 size: 13 residues. Trimming stripped 1 base from V and 7 bases from J, with 11 bases between. CDR3 in amino acids: CAWSAGVGNEQFF. In DNA, the CDR3 is TGTGCCTGGAGTGCGGGAGTTGGGAATGAGCAGTTCTTC.

The rearrangement uses TRBV7-6 and TRBJ1-3; TRBD1 matches at 11 bases. The CDR3 has 16 amino acids. Trimming cost V 1 base and J 4 bases; bases outside gene matches: 3. CDR1 and CDR2 (germline): SGHVS, FNYEAQ. The CDR3 nucleotides read TGTGCCAGCAGCTTAGTAGGACAGGGGGCCGGAAACACCATATATTTT. Translating it yields CASSLVGQGAGNTIYF.